This record covers a single T cell receptor beta chain. This record belongs to a study of regulatory T cells in long-lasting Graves disease. Study summary: By definition, persistent Graves' disease involved antithyroid drugs for over 5 years alongside positive TSH receptor antibodies.

Germline-derived CDR1 and CDR2 are SGHDN and FVKESK. V lost 4 bases and J lost 3, with 9 bases in between. This CDR3 spans 14 amino acids. Time point here: persistent/refractory GD, antithyroid drugs over 5 years with positive TRAb. The authors made the TCR library using RNA they extracted from PBMCs. Both iRepertoire HTBI primers and Arm-PCR of CDR3 regions were used to build the TCR beta libraries. TCRdb reanalysed the multiplex PCR reads using MiXCR and keeps one entry per CDR3 protein. This table has 350,000 to 500,000 distinct CDR3 sequences, 20% to 25% appearing once. This receptor was taken from a female donor with Graves disease. Sequenced here: peripheral blood mononuclear cells (PBMCs), sampled when the disease was refractory, from a patient treated with antithyroid drugs. This chain links TRBV14 with TRBJ2-2; D remains unclear. The CDR3 region has the DNA TGTGCCAGCAGCCCCCGTTGGCACACCGGGGAGCTGTTTTTT. Translating it yields CASSPRWHTGELFF.